The 21 T cell receptor beta chains below were found in one sample sequenced in a study of OX40 agonist ivuxolimab in advanced cancers. The table came from immunoSEQ multiplex PCR; TCRdb's copy has only in-frame clones and leaves some out. The data contain tens of thousands of clones, around 90% of them singletons. Here the sequenced sample was CD4+ or CD8+ T cells sorted from blood, taken in a trial of the OX40 agonist ivuxolimab. The receptors were gathered from an adult with an advanced solid tumor such as melanoma, head and neck, liver or kidney cancer.

The CDR3 spells CASSQDGLEDEQYF. The CDR3 DNA follows: TGCGCCAGCAGCCAAGATGGTCTAGAGGACGAGCAGTACTTC. This chain connects TRBV4-1 to TRBJ2-7; D is unclear. The germline V and J ends were trimmed by 0 bases and 5 bases, with 11 bases remaining between them. CDR3 size: 14 residues. Germline CDR1 reads MGHRA; CDR2 reads YSYEKL.

The chain is built from TRBV28 and TRBJ2-7; D uncertain. The CDR3 is 14 amino acids. CDR1 MDHEN and CDR2 SYDVKM come from the germline V gene. Trimming removed 5 bases at V and 0 bases at J, with 11 bases between. The CDR3 loop is CASSPRWSSYEQYF. CDR3 DNA: TGTGCCAGCAGTCCTAGGTGGAGCTCCTACGAGCAGTACTTC.

The V gene is TRBV9, the J gene TRBJ2-3; TRBD1 matches 9 bases. J gave up 4 bases and V 0 bases, and 9 bases lay outside the gene matches. The CDR3 totals 17 residues. The germline V gene has CDR1 SGDLS and CDR2 YYNGEE. The CDR3 nucleotides read TGTGCCAGCAGCGTAGAGGACAGGGGCGTATGGGCAGATACGCAGTATTTT. This codes for CASSVEDRGVWADTQYF.

The chain has TRBV27 and TRBJ2-1; 8 nucleotides align to TRBD1. Germline lookup yields CDR1 MNHEY and CDR2 SMNVEV (reference sequence). V trimming: 6 bases; J trimming: 1 base; junction bases outside the gene matches: 2. This CDR3 region has 14 residues. The CDR3 sequence is CASRGQASYNEQFF. The CDR3 nucleotides read TGTGCCAGCAGGGGACAGGCGTCCTACAATGAGCAGTTCTTC.

This chain joins TRBV6-5 and TRBJ2-2; 10 bases map to TRBD2. The V and J ends lost 9 bases and 1 base, in that order; junction bases with no gene match: 5. This CDR3 is built from 15 residues. Germline CDR1 MNHEY, CDR2 SVGAGI. The CDR3 sequence: CASSSGSLNTGELFF. CDR3 sequence (DNA): TGTGCCAGTTCTAGCGGGAGCCTGAACACCGGGGAGCTGTTTTTT.

The chain combines TRBV5-1 with TRBJ2-5; the match to TRBD2 covers 8 bases. V was pared by 2 bases and J by 5 bases, with 5 bases of the junction left unmatched. This CDR3 has 14 residues. Germline V gene lookup returns CDR1 SGHRS and CDR2 YFSETQ. The CDR3 region is CASSFGGRMETQYF. CDR3 DNA: TGCGCCAGCAGCTTCGGCGGGAGGATGGAGACCCAGTACTTC.

V gene TRBV2 combines with J gene TRBJ1-1; D may be TRBD1 (5 bases). Trimming left V 5 bases short and J 1 base short, with 11 bases between. CDR3 length: 14 residues. The V gene's germline CDR1 is SNHLY and CDR2 FYNNEI. The CDR3 sequence is CASSPGTSNTEAFF. The CDR3 nucleotides are TGTGCCAGCAGTCCCGGGACTTCGAACACTGAAGCTTTCTTT.

The CDR3 spells CASSETLTGGILGNQPQHF. DNA of the CDR3: TGTGCCAGCAGTGAAACGCTGACAGGGGGCATTCTTGGCAATCAGCCCCAGCATTTT. The chain employs TRBV2 and TRBJ1-5, with TRBD1 identical over 10 bases. V was pared by 2 bases and J by 2 bases, with 12 bases of the junction left unmatched. CDR1 SNHLY and CDR2 FYNNEI come from the germline V gene. The CDR3 sequence is 19 residues long.

The table lists this clone with a count of one. V is TRBV2 and J is TRBJ2-5, with no clear D. The CDR3 is 9 residues long. CDR1 is SNHLY and CDR2 is FYNNEI in the germline V gene. Trimming took 8 bases from V and 4 from J, leaving 2 bases between them. The CDR3, as DNA: TGTGCCAGCGGAGAGACCCAGTACTTC. Protein: CASGETQYF.

The gene calls are TRBV7-9 and TRBJ1-1; no firm D call. The V gene's germline CDR1 is SEHNR and CDR2 FQNEAQ (reference sequence). The CDR3 is 11 residues long. V dropped 3 bases and J dropped 8 bases, with 7 bases sitting between them. The CDR3 is CASSFSWEAFF. The CDR3 nucleotides read TGTGCCAGCAGCTTTAGCTGGGAAGCTTTCTTT.

This chain's CDR3 is CATAWQTNQPQHF. The CDR3 coding sequence is TGTGCCACCGCGTGGCAGACTAATCAGCCCCAGCATTTT. The rearrangement links TRBV15 to TRBJ1-5; D is undetermined. V lost 8 bases and J lost 4, with 12 bases in between. Germline V lookup: CDR1 LNHNV, CDR2 YYDKDF (reference sequence). The CDR3 spans 13 residues.

This chain connects TRBV19 to TRBJ2-3, with 10 nucleotides matching TRBD2. Germline V CDR1 and CDR2: LNHDA, SQIVND (reference sequence). The CDR3 sequence is 15 residues long. With 3 bases clipped from V and 8 bases from J, the junction kept 8 bases outside the gene matches. CDR3 sequence reads: CASSMRLAGAVTQYF. DNA for the CDR3: TGTGCCAGTAGTATGCGGCTAGCGGGAGCTGTTACGCAGTATTTT.

This chain links TRBV5-5 with TRBJ2-3; possibly TRBD2 for D (5 bases). CDR3 size: 14 residues. V was cut by 2 bases and J by 1 base, with 8 bases left in between. Germline V lookup: CDR1 SGHKS, CDR2 YYEKEE (reference sequence). The CDR3 bases are TGTGCCAGCAGCTTCCTGGGAGGCACAGATACGCAGTATTTT. It yields the protein CASSFLGGTDTQYF. The complete variable domain, with remaining parts taken from reference TRBV5-5 and TRBJ2-3, reads DAGVTQSPTHLIKTRGQQVTLRCSPISGHKSVSWYQQVLGQGPQFIFQYYEKEERGRGNFPDRFSARQFPNYSSELNVNALLLGDSALYLCASSFLGGTDTQYFGPGTRLTVL.

This rearrangement joins TRBV9 to TRBJ2-3, with D perhaps TRBD1 or TRBD2 (6 bases each). Germline values: CDR1 SGDLS, CDR2 YYNGEE. This CDR3 region has 15 residues. The V gene lost 4 bases and the J gene lost 6 bases, with 18 bases spanning the gap. As DNA, the CDR3 is TGTGCCAGCAGCAAGGAAAACGGGGGCTTGGATACGCAGTATTTT. This sequence encodes CASSKENGGLDTQYF.

This sequence joins TRBV4-1 and TRBJ2-7, with D perhaps matching TRBD1 (5 bases). V dropped 0 bases and J dropped 3 bases, with 12 bases sitting between them. The CDR3 totals 15 residues. Germline V lookup: CDR1 MGHRA, CDR2 YSYEKL. CDR3 bases: TGCGCCAGCAGCCAAGAGCACAGGCCTTTCTACGAGCAGTACTTC. Its translation is CASSQEHRPFYEQYF.

As to this clone: At one of its ends the junction is not consistent with the germline gene, which may arise from a read error. This chain links TRBV7-7 with TRBJ2-7; D may match TRBD1 or TRBD2 (6 bases each). This CDR3 is 13 amino acids long. Germline CDR1 reads SSHAT; CDR2 reads FNYEAQ (reference sequence). CDR3 nucleotide sequence: TGTGCTAGCAGCTTAGAGGGGGGTTACGAGCAGTACTTC. The encoded protein is CASSLEGGYEQYF.

V is TRBV14 and J is TRBJ2-5, with 8 bases aligning to TRBD1. Germline CDR1 SGHDN, CDR2 FVKESK. J gave up 4 bases and V 4 bases, and 2 bases lay outside the gene matches. The CDR3 is made up of 13 amino acids. The CDR3 bases are TGTGCCAGCAGCCGACAGGGGTCAGAGACCCAGTACTTC. Its translation is CASSRQGSETQYF.

This clone was counted a single time. The V gene is TRBV9, the J gene TRBJ2-5; D perhaps matches TRBD2 (5 bases). The V and J ends lost 4 bases and 0 bases respectively, with 16 bases between them. Germline CDR1 and CDR2: SGDLS and YYNGEE. This CDR3 spans 16 amino acids. CDR3 in DNA: TGTGCCAGCAGCACCCGAGGACTGTATAACCAAGAGACCCAGTACTTC. Amino acids: CASSTRGLYNQETQYF.

V and J are TRBV2 and TRBJ2-2; unclear D gene. V lost 1 base and J lost 13, with 7 bases in between. This CDR3 region has 11 residues. The germline CDR1 and CDR2 sequences are SNHLY and FYNNEI. The CDR3 sequence is CASSEGGRLFF. The CDR3 bases are TGTGCCAGCAGTGAAGGGGGTAGGCTGTTTTTT.

V is TRBV7-8 and J is TRBJ1-1; a weak D match, TRBD1 (5 bases). The CDR3 loop spans 12 amino acids. In germline, CDR1 is SGHVS, CDR2 FQNEAQ. V lost 5 bases and J 6 bases, leaving 10 bases between the germline ends. The DNA for the CDR3 is TGTGCCAGCAGCACGGGACGAGCTGAAGCTTTCTTT. It is translated as CASSTGRAEAFF.

This chain links TRBV4-1 with TRBJ1-3; D possibly corresponds to TRBD1 (5 bases). CDR3 length: 15 amino acids. Germline lookup yields CDR1 MGHRA and CDR2 YSYEKL. V was clipped by 4 bases and J by 4 bases, with 14 bases between them. The CDR3 nucleotides read TGCGCCAGCAGCCCGAGGGTAGGGACCGGAAACACCATATATTTT. Encoded protein: CASSPRVGTGNTIYF.